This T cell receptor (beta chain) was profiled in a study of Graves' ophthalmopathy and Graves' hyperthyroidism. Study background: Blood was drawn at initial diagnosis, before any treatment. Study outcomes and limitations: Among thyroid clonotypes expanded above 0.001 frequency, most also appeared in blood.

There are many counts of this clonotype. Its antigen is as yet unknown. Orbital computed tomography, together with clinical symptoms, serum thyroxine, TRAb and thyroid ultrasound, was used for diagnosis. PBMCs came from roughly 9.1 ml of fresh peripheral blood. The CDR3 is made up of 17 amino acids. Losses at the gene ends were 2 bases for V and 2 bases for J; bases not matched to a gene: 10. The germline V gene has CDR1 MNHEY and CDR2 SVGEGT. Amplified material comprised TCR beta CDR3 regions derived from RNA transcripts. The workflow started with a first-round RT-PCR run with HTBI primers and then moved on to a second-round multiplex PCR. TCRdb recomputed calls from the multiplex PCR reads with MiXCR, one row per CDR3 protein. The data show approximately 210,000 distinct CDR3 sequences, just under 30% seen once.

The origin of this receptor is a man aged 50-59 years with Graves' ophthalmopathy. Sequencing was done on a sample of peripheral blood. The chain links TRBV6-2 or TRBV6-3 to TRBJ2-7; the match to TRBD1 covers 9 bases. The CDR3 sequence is CASSYPITGGATYEQYF. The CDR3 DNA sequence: TGTGCCAGCAGTTACCCCATAACAGGGGGCGCAACCTACGAGCAGTACTTC.